This T cell receptor beta chain emerged from a study of beta chain features in type 1 diabetes. Study conclusions and caveats: Small HLA sub-analyses could not settle whether HLA shapes TCRB rearrangement. Overrepresentation of cells with high TCR expression could result from cDNA sequencing. Moderate yet significant TCRB CDR3 shortening was seen in Type 1 diabetes patients in all four CD4+ subsets.

Of the isolated RNA, all was reverse transcribed, and so the sequenced material was expressed TCRB transcripts. Clones were sequenced by immunoSEQ multiplex PCR, and TCRdb holds only the in-frame ones, with some missing. The sample has around 150,000 clones; around 8.3% are singletons. Via CD45RO/CCR7/CD25/CD127/CD95/CD27, cells of the CD4+ naive, central memory, regulatory and stem cell-like memory subsets were sorted. There are a few counts of this clone. The antigen is undetermined. This CDR3 is built from 15 residues. Germline V gene lookup returns CDR1 SNHLY and CDR2 FYNNEI. V trimming: 5 bases; J trimming: 6 bases; junction bases outside the gene matches: 9.

The chain carries TRBV2 and TRBJ2-3; TRBD1 aligns across 9 bases. This receptor was obtained from a woman between 18 and 30 years old with type 1 diabetes. The sequenced material came from central memory CD4+ T cells from blood. The DNA of the CDR3 is TGTGCCAGCAGTTACCAGAACAGGGGGCTGGATACGCAGTATTTT. This codes for CASSYQNRGLDTQYF.